This T cell receptor beta chain was profiled in a study of T cell responses to AZD1222 COVID-19 vaccine. At the level of the study: Second-dose intervals of approximately 4 or approximately 12 weeks were pooled.

Sequencing was performed with immunoSEQ multiplex PCR; in TCRdb, only in-frame clones are kept and a portion is missing. The table lists roughly 170,000 clones, around 93% of them singletons. This clone was observed once. Its antigen remains unknown. Study-wide results and limits: Compared with day 0, the breadth and depth of the Spike-specific TCR repertoire rose significantly after two doses of AZD1222. Among AZD1222 vaccinees, only 5 to 7 were seropositive at baseline. Unmutated regions of variants are reportedly targeted by nearly half of spike-specific TCRs.

Sample: peripheral blood, taken on day 0 of AZD1222 vaccination. This TCR was sampled from an adult in good health.

CDR3 amino acids: CASSLLVYEQYF. The CDR3, as DNA: TGTGCCAGCAGTTTATTAGTCTACGAGCAGTACTTC. The chain joins TRBV28 to TRBJ2-7; D not certain. CDR1 MDHEN and CDR2 SYDVKM come from the germline V gene. The ends were cut back, 1 base at V and 3 bases at J, with 4 bases in the middle. The length of the CDR3 is 12 residues.